The 7 T cell receptor beta chains below come from one sample, sequenced in a study of response to subunit inactivated influenza vaccine. From the RT-PCR reads, TCRdb called clonotypes with MiXCR, one entry per CDR3 protein. Here the sample spans roughly 700,000 distinct CDR3 sequences, 15% to 18% being singletons. The sequenced sample was PBMCs from blood, obtained roughly 13 days after vaccination. Every receptor here comes from a middle-aged man who received an inactivated influenza vaccine.

This clonotype was detected many times. The rearrangement uses TRBV5-1 and TRBJ2-3; 8 bases line up with TRBD2. The CDR3 consists of 15 residues. V dropped 1 base and J dropped 1; count of bases not matched to a gene: 2. Germline V gene lookup returns CDR1 SGHRS and CDR2 YFSETQ. This chain's CDR3 is CASSLTGGGTDTQYF. Written as DNA, the CDR3 is TGCGCCAGCAGCTTGACGGGAGGGGGCACAGATACGCAGTATTTT.

This clonotype was counted between two and nine times. V usage is TRBV20-1 and J usage is TRBJ2-7; 9 bases fit TRBD1. CDR3 size: 13 residues. V dropped 3 bases and J dropped 9; count of bases not matched to a gene: 9. Germline values: CDR1 DFQATT, CDR2 SNEGSKA (reference sequence). The CDR3 loop is CSASPGQGKTQYF. CDR3 bases: TGCAGTGCTAGTCCGGGACAGGGAAAAACGCAGTACTTC.

This clonotype has a single count. The J gene is TRBJ2-5, the V gene TRBV6-2 or TRBV6-3; maybe TRBD1 (6 bases). CDR1 is MNHEY, CDR2 SVGEGT, per germline. V gave up 7 bases and J gave up 4 bases, with 13 bases separating them. This CDR3 is built from 13 residues. The CDR3 region has the DNA TGTGCCAGCACCTTCAGGGGAAGAGAGACCCAGTACTTC. This encodes CASTFRGRETQYF.

CDR3 amino acids: CASSWSGGGAYNEQFF. The CDR3 nucleotides are TGTGCCAGCAGCTGGTCTGGCGGGGGGGCCTACAATGAGCAGTTCTTC. V is TRBV5-8 and J is TRBJ2-1, with 9 bases that match TRBD2. The V segment lost 3 bases and the J segment 2 bases; nucleotides outside the gene matches: 6. CDR1 and CDR2 from the germline V gene are SGHTS and YDEGEE. The CDR3 has 16 residues. The variable domain in full, with the rest retrieved from reference TRBV5-8 and TRBJ2-1, is EAGVTQSPTHLIKTRGQQATLRCSPISGHTSVYWYQQALGLGLQFLLWYDEGEERNRGNFPPRFSGRQFPNYSSELNVNALELEDSALYLCASSWSGGGAYNEQFFGPGTRLTVL.

The chain is built from TRBV7-9 and TRBJ2-1, with D perhaps being TRBD1 or TRBD2 (6 bases each). V dropped 2 bases and J dropped 8 bases, with 13 bases sitting between them. The CDR3 is 14 residues long. Per germline, CDR1 SEHNR and CDR2 FQNEAQ (reference sequence). As DNA, the CDR3 is TGTGCCAGCAGCTTAACGGGGGCAAGCGATGAGCAGTTCTTC. Translated: CASSLTGASDEQFF.

This clonotype was picked up many times. This sequence joins TRBV28 and TRBJ1-5; the match to TRBD1 covers 7 bases. Germline CDR1 is MDHEN and CDR2 is SYDVKM. CDR3 size: 13 residues. Unmatched junction bases numbered 4, after V lost 2 bases and J lost 9 bases. The DNA for the CDR3 is TGTGCCAGCAGTTTACAAGGGGGCAGGCCCCAGCATTTT. Translated, it gives CASSLQGGRPQHF.

CDR3 bases: TGTGCCAGCAGTTTAGGACTAAACCAAGAGACCCAGTACTTC. Its translation: CASSLGLNQETQYF. This chain uses TRBV12-3 or TRBV12-4 with TRBJ2-5; D is possibly TRBD2 (5 bases). The length of the CDR3 is 14 residues. V gave up 1 base and J gave up 0 bases, with 6 bases separating them.